The T cell receptor (beta chain) described here comes from a study of cytomegalovirus exposure and HLA in healthy donors. Study-level background: Drawn from HLA-typed donors, some 80 million unique TCRs were held in an early data release.

Overall study results and limits: In an earlier analysis, in roughly 600 donors, most V segments appeared productive either ~87% or ~30% of the time. An Asian-associated ancestry cluster reportedly showed fewer N-insertions than the roughly 670-donor mean in a later analysis. Later analysis identified several of the most significant clusters that appeared linked to common viral pathogens.

The germline V gene has CDR1 MNHNS and CDR2 SASEGT. V was trimmed by 3 bases and J by 7 bases, leaving 12 bases between them. The CDR3 spans 13 residues. To note about this clone: Its antigen is not identified.

PCR primers comprised 60 Vbeta and 13 Jbeta primers. The repertoire was sequenced with immunoSEQ multiplex PCR; TCRdb's copy has only in-frame clones and lacks some. The data contain 110,000 or so clones, 70% to 85% of them singletons. The receptor's source is a woman aged 40 to 50 in good health and CMV-seropositive. Sequenced: PBMCs. The chain carries TRBV6-1 and TRBJ2-5; D might be TRBD2 (5 bases). For the CDR3, the DNA is TGTGCCAGCAGTGAGTCCTTTCGGGGGACCCAGTACTTC. Translated: CASSESFRGTQYF.